The 3 T cell receptor beta chains below come from one sample, sequenced in a study of control samples from healthy donors and cancer patients. Sequencing was performed with immunoSEQ multiplex PCR; in TCRdb, only in-frame clones are kept and a portion is missing. The sample lists some 130,000 clones; 80% to 95% were seen once. Specimen: blood. All receptors derive from a man aged 40-49 years in good health.

V and J are TRBV7-9 and TRBJ1-2; D is uncertain. V lost 1 base and J 8 bases, leaving 11 bases between the germline ends. The CDR3 loop spans 13 amino acids. In germline, CDR1 is SEHNR, CDR2 FQNEAQ (reference sequence). CDR3 in amino acids: CASSLDGIGGYTF. The CDR3 DNA follows: TGTGCCAGCAGCTTAGATGGGATTGGGGGCTACACCTTC.

The chain has TRBV5-1 and TRBJ2-3; TRBD2 agrees at 10 bases. The germline V gene encodes CDR1 SGHRS and CDR2 YFSETQ. J was trimmed by 6 bases and V by 0 bases; bases with no gene match: 7. CDR3 length: 16 residues. The CDR3 reads CASSLGTSGLGDTQYF. CDR3 coding DNA: TGCGCCAGCAGCTTGGGGACTAGCGGCCTCGGGGATACGCAGTATTTT. The variable domain in full, completed from reference TRBV5-1 and TRBJ2-3, reads KAGVTQTPRYLIKTRGQQVTLSCSPISGHRSVSWYQQTPGQGLQFLFEYFSETQRNKGNFPGRFSGRQFSNSRSEMNVSTLELGDSALYLCASSLGTSGLGDTQYFGPGTRLTVL.

The chain combines TRBV19 with TRBJ2-5, with TRBD2 matching 11 bases. The CDR3 consists of 15 residues. Germline assignment: CDR1 LNHDA and CDR2 SQIVND (reference sequence). V trimming: 6 bases; J trimming: 1 base; junction bases outside the gene matches: 4. CDR3 in amino acids: CASSLAGGLQETQYF. DNA for the CDR3: TGTGCCAGTAGCTTAGCGGGGGGGCTCCAAGAGACCCAGTACTTC.